One sample yielded the 32 T cell receptor beta chains listed below, sequenced in a study of tumor-infiltrating lymphocytes in localized non-small cell lung cancer. The repertoire was sequenced with immunoSEQ multiplex PCR; TCRdb's copy has only in-frame clones and lacks some. The sample gives over 7,000 clones, around 77% of which show up once; about 13% is in the top ten. Sequencing was performed on uninvolved lung tissue not adjacent to the tumor. The receptors were sampled from a human donor with non-small cell lung cancer.

The CDR3 DNA is TGTGCCAGCAAGGGGCGCACTGAAGCTTTCTTT. As protein: CASKGRTEAFF. The J gene is TRBJ1-1, the V gene TRBV28; maybe TRBD1 (5 bases). This CDR3 is 11 amino acids long. The germline V gene encodes CDR1 MDHEN and CDR2 SYDVKM. V lost 7 bases and J 4 bases, leaving 7 bases between the germline ends.

The rearrangement joins TRBV5-1 to TRBJ1-5; D is unclear. Germline V CDR1 and CDR2: SGHRS, YFSETQ. The CDR3 is 14 residues long. Between the trimmed V and J ends, which lost 4 bases and 2 bases, there was a span of 10 bases. CDR3 nucleotides: TGCGCCAGCAGCCAAGACGGGCGCAATCAGCCCCAGCATTTT. Translated, it gives CASSQDGRNQPQHF.

This clone was recorded once. This chain joins TRBV27 and TRBJ2-2, with 10 bases that match TRBD2. The CDR3 totals 14 residues. CDR1 MNHEY and CDR2 SMNVEV come from the germline V gene (reference sequence). Unmatched junction bases numbered 3, after V lost 2 bases and J lost 9 bases. The DNA for the CDR3 is TGTGCCAGCAGTTTAAGCGGGAGGGCCCGGGAGCTGTTTTTT. This sequence encodes CASSLSGRARELFF.

This rearrangement joins TRBV7-2 to TRBJ1-1; no definite D call. Germline V gene lookup returns CDR1 SGHTA and CDR2 FQGNSA. The V and J ends lost 3 bases and 0 bases respectively, with 8 bases between them. The CDR3 spans 14 residues. This chain's CDR3 is CASSFRVMNTEAFF. In nucleotides, the CDR3 is TGTGCCAGCAGCTTTCGGGTTATGAACACTGAAGCTTTCTTT. The full variable domain, rest sourced from reference TRBV7-2 and TRBJ1-1, is GAGVSQSPSNKVTEKGKDVELRCDPISGHTALYWYRQSLGQGLEFLIYFQGNSAPDKSGLPSDRFSAERTGGSVSTLTIQRTQQEDSAVYLCASSFRVMNTEAFFGQGTRLTVV.

The chain employs TRBV10-3 and TRBJ2-6; tentative D call: TRBD2 (6 bases). This CDR3 comprises 15 residues. Germline CDR1 and CDR2: ENHRY and SYGVKD. The CDR3 protein is CVTGPGAAGANVLTF. CDR3 nucleotide sequence: TGTGTCACGGGACCGGGAGCGGCCGGGGCCAACGTCCTGACTTTC.

The rearrangement links TRBV30 to TRBJ1-1, with D uncertain. Trimming pared 6 bases from V and 0 bases from J, leaving 8 bases between. CDR1 is GTSNPN, CDR2 SVGIG, per germline (reference sequence). The CDR3 is 12 residues long. CDR3 DNA: TGTGCCTGTAGGGTCATGAACACTGAAGCTTTCTTT. Protein sequence: CACRVMNTEAFF.

The chain joins TRBV7-3 to TRBJ1-2; D might be TRBD1 (6 bases). Trimming shortened V by 3 bases and J by 6 bases, and 11 bases separated the two germline ends. The CDR3 length is 13 residues. CDR1 SGHTA and CDR2 FQGTGA come from the germline V gene. CDR3 sequence reads: CASSFNRVHGYTF. Written as DNA, the CDR3 is TGTGCCAGCAGCTTCAACAGGGTCCATGGCTACACCTTC.

The rearrangement uses TRBV28 and TRBJ2-6, with a tentative D call TRBD2 (6 bases). Germline values: CDR1 MDHEN, CDR2 SYDVKM. The CDR3 covers 15 residues. The V end was cut by 6 bases, the J end by 4 bases, with 13 bases between. CDR3 DNA: TGTGCCAGCAGAGAATGGGGGGTGGGGGCCAACGTCCTGACTTTC. Amino acid sequence: CASREWGVGANVLTF.

The chain joins TRBV9 to TRBJ2-7; the match to TRBD2 covers 13 bases. Unmatched junction bases numbered 3, after V lost 3 bases and J lost 3 bases. Germline CDR1 is SGDLS and CDR2 is YYNGEE. The CDR3 loop spans 15 amino acids. As DNA, the CDR3 is TGTGCCAGCAGCGGTGGACTAGCGGGAGTCTACGAGCAGTACTTC. Translated: CASSGGLAGVYEQYF.

V is TRBV6-5 and J is TRBJ1-2; tentative D call: TRBD1 (5 bases). There are 14 residues in the CDR3. Trimming shortened V by 4 bases and J by 11 bases, and 20 bases separated the two germline ends. Germline lookup yields CDR1 MNHEY and CDR2 SVGAGI. CDR3 in amino acids: CASSFTPGRARYTF. CDR3 in DNA: TGTGCCAGCAGTTTCACCCCGGGACGGGCGAGGTACACCTTC.

The chain combines TRBV5-1 with TRBJ2-7; maybe TRBD1 (6 bases). The CDR3 sequence is 13 residues long. Trimming shortened V by 5 bases and J by 7 bases, and 16 bases separated the two germline ends. The germline V gene encodes CDR1 SGHRS and CDR2 YFSETQ. The CDR3 DNA reads TGCGCCAGCAGGACAGGTCGAAACTCAGAGCAGTACTTC. Its protein is CASRTGRNSEQYF.

The chain joins TRBV30 to TRBJ2-7; 8 positions match TRBD1. Looked up from germline, CDR1 is GTSNPN and CDR2 is SVGIG (reference sequence). Unmatched junction bases numbered 9, after V lost 2 bases and J lost 9 bases. The CDR3 totals 13 residues. This CDR3 is CAWSLTTGQAQYF. Written as DNA, the CDR3 is TGTGCCTGGAGTCTCACAACGGGACAGGCGCAGTACTTC.

This chain links TRBV6-5 with TRBJ2-7, with 7 nucleotides matching TRBD2. This CDR3 has 14 residues. The ends lost 5 bases at V and 4 bases at J; junction bases unmatched: 8. Germline V lookup: CDR1 MNHEY, CDR2 SVGAGI. CDR3 sequence reads: CASSLGGRGYEQYF. As DNA, the CDR3 is TGTGCCAGCAGTCTCGGAGGGAGGGGTTACGAGCAGTACTTC.

The chain is built from TRBV4-1 and TRBJ2-7; 8 positions agree with TRBD1. This CDR3 is built from 17 residues. CDR1 and CDR2 (germline): MGHRA, YSYEKL. V was clipped by 1 base and J by 1 base; unmatched bases: 9. In DNA form, the CDR3 reads TGCGCCAGCAGCCAAGGATTGAGCCGGGACAGGTCCTACGAGCAGTACTTC. Protein sequence: CASSQGLSRDRSYEQYF.

The chain is built from TRBV9 and TRBJ2-7; TRBD2 matches at 8 bases. The trim removed 1 base at V and 5 bases at J, leaving 8 bases unmatched. Per germline, CDR1 SGDLS and CDR2 YYNGEE. The CDR3 contains 15 residues. The CDR3 DNA sequence: TGTGCCAGCAGCGTATATCCCGGGGGGGGAGACGAGCAGTACTTC. It yields the protein CASSVYPGGGDEQYF.

The rearrangement joins TRBV10-3 to TRBJ1-1, with 7 bases that match TRBD1. The germline gives CDR1 ENHRY, CDR2 SYGVKD. Unmatched junction bases numbered 6, after V lost 6 bases and J lost 11 bases. The CDR3 totals 11 residues. Written as DNA, the CDR3 is TGTGCCATCAGCCAGACAGGGTTGGCTTTCTTT. Translating gives CAISQTGLAFF.

This clone was detected only once. V and J are TRBV5-1 and TRBJ2-7; D gene unclear. Germline V gene lookup returns CDR1 SGHRS and CDR2 YFSETQ. This CDR3 region has 12 residues. Trimming removed 0 bases at V and 4 bases at J, with 5 bases between. CDR3 residues: CASSLDRYEQYF. CDR3 DNA: TGCGCCAGCAGCTTGGACAGATACGAGCAGTACTTC.

V and J are TRBV6-6 and TRBJ2-2; D not certain. CDR1 is MNHNY, CDR2 SVGAGI, per germline (reference sequence). CDR3 length: 13 residues. V was shortened by 6 bases and J by 0 bases, with 5 bases between the two germline ends. DNA for the CDR3: TGTGCCAGCAGGTCTTCGAACACCGGGGAGCTGTTTTTT. Translation: CASRSSNTGELFF.

This chain uses TRBV27 with TRBJ1-1, with D tentatively TRBD1 (5 bases). Germline CDR1 MNHEY, CDR2 SMNVEV (reference sequence). The CDR3 is made up of 12 amino acids. The V end was cut by 5 bases, the J end by 10 bases, with 14 bases between. The CDR3 here is CASSPRGPGAFF. The CDR3 DNA sequence: TGTGCCAGCAGTCCGAGGGGCCCGGGAGCTTTCTTT.

The chain is built from TRBV5-4 and TRBJ1-2; possibly TRBD1 for D (5 bases). Germline-derived CDR1 and CDR2 are SGHNT and YYREEE (reference sequence). Trimming shortened V by 1 base and J by 7 bases, and 20 bases separated the two germline ends. The CDR3 runs to 16 residues. Here the CDR3 DNA reads TGTGCCAGCAGCTTGCCCCGGGACCGCAAAAGCGGTGGCTACACCTTC. Encoded protein: CASSLPRDRKSGGYTF.

This chain uses TRBV9 with TRBJ2-7, with D possibly being TRBD2 (6 bases). V was trimmed by 4 bases and J by 2 bases, leaving 16 bases between them. Looked up from germline, CDR1 is SGDLS and CDR2 is YYNGEE. The CDR3 is 15 amino acids. The CDR3 region is CASSLEGSSPYEQYF. The CDR3, as DNA: TGTGCCAGCAGCTTGGAGGGCAGCTCGCCCTACGAGCAGTACTTC.

The chain carries TRBV29-1 and TRBJ2-7; perhaps TRBD2 as D (6 bases). Germline CDR1 SQVTM, CDR2 ANQGSEA. V lost 5 bases and J lost 3, with 17 bases in between. The CDR3 runs to 14 residues. CDR3 coding DNA: TGCAGCGTTACAAACCCCGGAGGGTTCTACGAGCAGTACTTC. It yields the protein CSVTNPGGFYEQYF.

The rearrangement links TRBV28 to TRBJ1-1; D not certain. The CDR3 covers 14 residues. The germline gives CDR1 MDHEN, CDR2 SYDVKM. V was cut by 3 bases and J by 0 bases, with 8 bases left in between. CDR3 sequence: CASSFGSMNTEAFF. CDR3 DNA: TGTGCCAGCAGTTTCGGTAGCATGAACACTGAAGCTTTCTTT.

The genes are TRBV2 and TRBJ2-3; the D gene is possibly TRBD2 (5 bases). CDR3 length: 15 residues. Per germline, CDR1 SNHLY and CDR2 FYNNEI. The ends were cut back, 10 bases at V and 0 bases at J, with 17 bases in the middle. This CDR3 is CATPIGGSSTDTQYF. In DNA form, the CDR3 reads TGTGCCACCCCCATAGGAGGCTCTAGCACAGATACGCAGTATTTT.

This rearrangement joins TRBV6-1 to TRBJ2-6; D is unresolved. The CDR3 is 14 residues long. The V end lost 8 bases, the J end lost 0 bases, and 8 bases lay between the germline ends. Per germline, CDR1 MNHNS and CDR2 SASEGT. CDR3 sequence reads: CASLGSSGANVLTF. The CDR3 region has the DNA TGTGCCAGCCTAGGAAGCTCTGGGGCCAACGTCCTGACTTTC.

The rearrangement uses TRBV7-9 and TRBJ1-2; D may be TRBD1 (6 bases). The CDR3 spans 15 residues. Looked up from germline, CDR1 is SEHNR and CDR2 is FQNEAQ (reference sequence). V lost 2 bases and J lost 2, with 12 bases in between. The CDR3 DNA reads as TGTGCCAGCAGCTTATTGGCAGGGGAGAACTATGGCTACACCTTC. Translation: CASSLLAGENYGYTF. Based on the CDR3 plus reference TRBV7-9 and TRBJ1-2, the full variable domain is DTGVSQNPRHKITKRGQNVTFRCDPISEHNRLYWYRQTLGQGPEFLTYFQNEAQLEKSRLLSDRFSAERPKGSFSTLEIQRTEQGDSAMYLCASSLLAGENYGYTFGSGTRLTVV.

The chain is built from TRBV7-9 and TRBJ1-5; D is perhaps TRBD1 (5 bases). Germline lookup yields CDR1 SEHNR and CDR2 FQNEAQ (reference sequence). The CDR3 contains 14 residues. V was shortened by 7 bases and J by 4 bases, with 14 bases between the two germline ends. The DNA of the CDR3 is TGTGCCAGCACCAAGGGGACCGTAAATCAGCCCCAGCATTTT. Protein: CASTKGTVNQPQHF.

The V and J genes are TRBV7-8 and TRBJ1-2, with D possibly TRBD1 on 5 matching bases. Between the trimmed V and J ends, which lost 4 bases and 8 bases, there was a span of 17 bases. Per germline, CDR1 SGHVS and CDR2 FQNEAQ. There are 14 residues in the CDR3. The CDR3: CASSSGQPYGGYTF. In DNA, the CDR3 is TGTGCCAGCAGCTCCGGACAACCTTATGGAGGCTACACCTTC.

CDR3 loop: CASSRPSGGPGYGYTF. CDR3 bases: TGTGCCAGCAGCCGGCCGAGTGGGGGGCCAGGCTATGGCTACACCTTC. V is TRBV5-4 and J is TRBJ1-2, with D possibly being TRBD1 (6 bases). This CDR3 spans 16 amino acids. CDR1 and CDR2 (germline): SGHNT, YYREEE (reference sequence). V gave up 4 bases and J gave up 4 bases, with 20 bases separating them.

The V gene is TRBV7-3, the J gene TRBJ2-2; TRBD1 agrees at 8 bases. This CDR3 is built from 18 residues. V lost 5 bases and J lost 0; bases outside the gene matches: 11. Germline V CDR1 and CDR2: SGHTA, FQGTGA. Written as DNA, the CDR3 is TGTGCCAGCAGCCCCGGGCACGCAGGGGGCGCGAACACCGGGGAGCTGTTTTTT. It codes for CASSPGHAGGANTGELFF.

This rearrangement joins TRBV27 to TRBJ2-7; D tentatively fits TRBD1 or TRBD2 (6 bases each). This CDR3 region has 16 residues. The V end lost 2 bases, the J end lost 6 bases, and 20 bases lay between the germline ends. Per germline, CDR1 MNHEY and CDR2 SMNVEV (reference sequence). The CDR3 region is CASSLSRGRSTGEQYF. The CDR3 nucleotides read TGTGCCAGCAGTTTAAGTAGGGGGAGGAGCACAGGCGAGCAGTACTTC.

This clone is medium-sized (0.01 to 0.1%) in the sample. This CDR3 is also generated by other DNA sequences in the sample. This chain links TRBV27 with TRBJ1-2; D possibly corresponds to TRBD1 (5 bases). The CDR3 has 13 amino acids. The germline V gene has CDR1 MNHEY and CDR2 SMNVEV (reference sequence). The V end lost 4 bases, the J end lost 8 bases, and 14 bases lay between the germline ends. The DNA of the CDR3 is TGTGCCAGCAGTTCAGGGCAGGGAAGAGGCTACACCTTC. Translating it yields CASSSGQGRGYTF.